This T cell receptor (beta chain) stems from a study of cytomegalovirus exposure and HLA in healthy donors. Findings and limits, study-wide: Many donors shared some public TCRs, even though most TCR sequences were rare.

Method: immunoSEQ multiplex PCR; TCRdb's copy keeps in-frame clones and lacks some. The sample shows fewer than 250,000 clones, around 88% of them seen only once. There are a few counts of this clone. What it binds is not known. Per germline, CDR1 SGDLS and CDR2 YYNGEE. Trimming took 3 bases from V and 6 from J; bases not matched to a gene: 5. This CDR3 comprises 15 residues. The TCR sequence derives from a woman between 18 and 30 years old in good health and CMV-seronegative. The J gene is TRBJ1-6, the V gene TRBV9; 8 bases match TRBD1. Sequencing used PBMCs. This CDR3 is CASSGSGTGNSPLHF. The DNA for the CDR3 is TGTGCCAGCAGCGGATCCGGGACAGGTAATTCACCCCTCCACTTT. Looking up the rest from reference TRBV9 and TRBJ1-6 gives the full variable domain: DSGVTQTPKHLITATGQRVTLRCSPRSGDLSVYWYQQSLDQGLQFLIQYYNGEERAKGNILERFSAQQFPDLHSELNLSSLELGDSALYFCASSGSGTGNSPLHFGNGTRLTVT.